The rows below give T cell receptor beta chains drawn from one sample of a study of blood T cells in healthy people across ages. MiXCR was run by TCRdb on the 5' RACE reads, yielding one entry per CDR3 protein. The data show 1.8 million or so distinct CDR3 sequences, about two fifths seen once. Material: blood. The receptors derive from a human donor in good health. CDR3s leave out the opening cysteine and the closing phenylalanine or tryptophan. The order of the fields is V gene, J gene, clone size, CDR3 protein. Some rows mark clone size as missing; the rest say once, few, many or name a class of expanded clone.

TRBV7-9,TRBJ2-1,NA,ASSLGLTLNEQF
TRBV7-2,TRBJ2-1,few,ASSLEPAYNEQF
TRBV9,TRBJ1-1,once,ASSDRGGSNDEAF
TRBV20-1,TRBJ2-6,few,SARRDRGLGSGANVLT
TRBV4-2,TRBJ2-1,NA,ASSQDPGSGWGKVNEQF
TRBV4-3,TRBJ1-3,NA,ASSQDGRGPNTTY
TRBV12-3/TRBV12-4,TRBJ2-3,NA,ASSYLQAGADTQY
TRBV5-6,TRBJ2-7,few,ASSFSNLYISYEQY
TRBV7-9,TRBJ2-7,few,ASSLAGRGDEQY
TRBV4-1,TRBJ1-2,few,ASSQAPGSGYGYT
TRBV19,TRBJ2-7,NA,ASSRTVESYEQY
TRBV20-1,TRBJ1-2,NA,SASSARDRVDYGYT
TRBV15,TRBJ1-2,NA,ATSPDRDRVGYT
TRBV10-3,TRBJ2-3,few,AIRDPLVDRGSTDTQY
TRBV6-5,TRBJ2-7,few,ASSYSWGFPTYEQY
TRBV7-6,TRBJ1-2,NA,VSSSQGGGGYT
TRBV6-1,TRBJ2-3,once,ASSEAWRGGSDTQY
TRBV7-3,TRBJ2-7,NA,ASSLTPRAPSYEQY
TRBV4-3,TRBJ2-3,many,ASSQGGAGQGLWDTQY
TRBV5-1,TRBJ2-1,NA,ASSLASGDEQF
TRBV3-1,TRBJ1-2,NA,ASSLSMYYGYT
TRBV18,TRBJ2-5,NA,ASSPSTWETQY
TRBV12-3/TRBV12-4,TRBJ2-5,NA,ASSFISLETQY
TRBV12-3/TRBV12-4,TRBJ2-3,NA,ASSSPGGVHTQY
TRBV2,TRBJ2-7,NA,ASSREGEAYEQY
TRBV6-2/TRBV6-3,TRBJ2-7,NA,ASDFGTAGYEQY
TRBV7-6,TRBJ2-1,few,ASSLVSGGISYNEQF
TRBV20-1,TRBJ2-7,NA,SALQGAYEQY
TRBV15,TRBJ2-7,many,ATSMGLVNSYEQY
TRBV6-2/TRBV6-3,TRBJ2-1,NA,ASKRGSSYNEQF
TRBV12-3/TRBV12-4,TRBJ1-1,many,ASSRTGIRNTEAF
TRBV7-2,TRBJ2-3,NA,ASSLGDYNTQY
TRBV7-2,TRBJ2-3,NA,ASSQSSGGTTSADTQY
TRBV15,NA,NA,ATSRGIGTGGIEQY
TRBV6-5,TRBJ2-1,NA,ACSPLRGDEQF
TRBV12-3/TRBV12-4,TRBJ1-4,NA,ASSFETERLF
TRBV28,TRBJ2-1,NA,ASASSGLAGYNEQF
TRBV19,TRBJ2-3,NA,ASRRRGADVWADTQY
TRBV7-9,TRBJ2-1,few,ASSLMADQF
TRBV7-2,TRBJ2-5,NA,ASSLVAGRDETQY
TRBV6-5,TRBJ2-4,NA,ASTPGQGLEQY
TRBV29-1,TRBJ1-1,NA,SVGQGSSEAF
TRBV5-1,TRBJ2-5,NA,ASSLLAGDHQETQY
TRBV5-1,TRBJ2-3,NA,ASSFPPTSGSTDTQY
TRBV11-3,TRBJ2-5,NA,ASSLGRGVETQY
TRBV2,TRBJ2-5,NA,ASIRSPTLGTQY
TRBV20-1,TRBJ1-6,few,SVSGGQISPLH
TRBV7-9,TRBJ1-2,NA,ASRLGQLNGYT
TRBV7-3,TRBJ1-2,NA,ASSVTGLSYGYT
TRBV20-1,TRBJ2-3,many,SARTPSTDTQY
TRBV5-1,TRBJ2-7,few,ASSLEMASSSYEQY
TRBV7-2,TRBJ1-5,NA,ASSSGWGADQPQH
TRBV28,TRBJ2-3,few,ASGISGSTGTQY
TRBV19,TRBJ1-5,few,ASSRGSDKVQPQH
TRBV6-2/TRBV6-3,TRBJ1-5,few,ASSYDRVAYQQPQH